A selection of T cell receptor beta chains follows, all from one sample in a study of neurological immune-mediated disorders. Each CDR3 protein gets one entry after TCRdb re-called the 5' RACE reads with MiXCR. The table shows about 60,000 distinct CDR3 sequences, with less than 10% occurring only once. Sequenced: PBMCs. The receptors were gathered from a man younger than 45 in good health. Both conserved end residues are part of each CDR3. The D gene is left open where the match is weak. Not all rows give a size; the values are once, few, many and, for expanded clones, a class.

cdr3_aa: CASSVGTGNDEQYF
cdr3_nt: TGTGCCAGCAGCGTCGGGACAGGGAATGACGAGCAGTACTTC
v_call: TRBV9
clone_size: many
j_call: TRBJ2-7
d_call: TRBD1

cdr3_aa: CASSFSGLAGGDTQYF
cdr3_nt: TGCGCCAGCAGCTTTTCGGGACTAGCGGGAGGAGATACGCAGTATTTT
v_call: TRBV5-1
clone_size: .
j_call: TRBJ2-3
d_call: TRBD2

cdr3_aa: CATRQTGTGEIDEQFF
cdr3_nt: TGTGCCACCAGGCAGACCGGGACAGGGGAAATCGATGAGCAGTTCTTC
v_call: TRBV15
clone_size: many
j_call: TRBJ2-1
d_call: TRBD1

cdr3_aa: CSVDRSQGRTEAFF
cdr3_nt: TGCAGCGTTGATCGAAGCCAGGGGAGGACTGAAGCTTTCTTT
v_call: TRBV29-1
clone_size: many
j_call: TRBJ1-1
d_call: .

cdr3_aa: CSVTGGTLEQFF
cdr3_nt: TGCAGTGTGACGGGAGGGACCTTGGAGCAGTTCTTC
v_call: TRBV20-1
clone_size: many
j_call: TRBJ2-1
d_call: TRBD2

cdr3_aa: CASTQLSRAQETQYF
cdr3_nt: TGTGCCAGCACTCAACTTAGCCGGGCCCAAGAGACCCAGTACTTC
v_call: TRBV11-2
clone_size: many
j_call: TRBJ2-5
d_call: .

cdr3_aa: CASSPNEARGYTEAFF
cdr3_nt: TGCGCCAGCAGCCCGAACGAAGCAAGGGGTTACACTGAAGCTTTCTTT
v_call: TRBV5-1
clone_size: many
j_call: TRBJ1-1
d_call: .

cdr3_aa: CASSQATEAFF
cdr3_nt: TGTGCCAGCAGCCAAGCCACTGAAGCTTTCTTT
v_call: TRBV3-1
clone_size: .
j_call: TRBJ1-1
d_call: .

cdr3_aa: CASSQVILASGNEQFF
cdr3_nt: TGTGCCAGCAGCCAAGTAATTCTAGCGTCTGGAAATGAGCAGTTCTTC
v_call: TRBV3-1
clone_size: many
j_call: TRBJ2-1
d_call: .

cdr3_aa: CATSRDRPTDTQYF
cdr3_nt: TGTGCCACCAGTCGGGACAGACCGACAGATACGCAGTATTTT
v_call: TRBV24-1
clone_size: many
j_call: TRBJ2-3
d_call: TRBD1

cdr3_aa: CSVERGAGYGYTF
cdr3_nt: TGCAGCGTTGAAAGAGGGGCGGGCTATGGCTACACCTTC
v_call: TRBV29-1
clone_size: many
j_call: TRBJ1-2
d_call: .

cdr3_aa: CSSPGLPEVMQYF
cdr3_nt: TGCAGCTCCCCGGGGCTACCCGAGGTTATGCAGTACTTC
v_call: TRBV20-1
clone_size: many
j_call: TRBJ2-7
d_call: .

cdr3_aa: CATRTGGSGNSPLHF
cdr3_nt: TGTGCCACCAGAACAGGGGGCTCAGGAAATTCACCCCTCCACTTT
v_call: TRBV10-3
clone_size: many
j_call: TRBJ1-6
d_call: TRBD1

cdr3_aa: CSARGQGLAGGFYEQYF
cdr3_nt: TGCAGTGCTAGAGGGCAGGGACTAGCGGGAGGGTTCTACGAGCAGTACTTC
v_call: TRBV20-1
clone_size: many
j_call: TRBJ2-7
d_call: TRBD2

cdr3_aa: CASSLGQGAYEQFF
cdr3_nt: TGTGCCAGCAGTTTAGGCCAGGGGGCCTATGAGCAGTTCTTC
v_call: TRBV12-3/TRBV12-4
clone_size: many
j_call: TRBJ2-1
d_call: TRBD1

cdr3_aa: CASSQLAGYPMYNEQFF
cdr3_nt: TGTGCCAGCAGCCAACTAGCGGGATATCCCATGTACAATGAGCAGTTCTTC
v_call: TRBV28
clone_size: many
j_call: TRBJ2-1
d_call: TRBD2

cdr3_aa: CASRNRGNTEAFF
cdr3_nt: TGTGCCAGCAGAAACAGGGGGAACACTGAAGCTTTCTTT
v_call: TRBV3-1
clone_size: once
j_call: TRBJ1-1
d_call: TRBD1

cdr3_aa: CASSPEGWRNTGELFF
cdr3_nt: TGTGCCAGCAGTCCAGAGGGGTGGCGAAACACCGGGGAGCTGTTTTTT
v_call: TRBV27
clone_size: many
j_call: TRBJ2-2
d_call: .

cdr3_aa: CASSASPDTQYF
cdr3_nt: TGTGCCAGCAGCGCCTCGCCAGATACGCAGTATTTT
v_call: TRBV7-2
clone_size: many
j_call: TRBJ2-3
d_call: .

cdr3_aa: CASSQAALRWNEQYF
cdr3_nt: TGTGCCAGCAGCCAGGCGGCCCTCCGATGGAACGAGCAGTACTTC
v_call: TRBV3-1
clone_size: many
j_call: TRBJ2-7
d_call: .

cdr3_aa: CASSLEWDRASPLHF
cdr3_nt: TGCGCCAGCAGCTTGGAGTGGGACAGGGCGTCACCCCTCCACTTT
v_call: TRBV5-1
clone_size: .
j_call: TRBJ1-6
d_call: TRBD1

cdr3_aa: CASSLNRASSSYNSPLHF
cdr3_nt: TGTGCCAGCAGTTTAAACAGGGCCTCGAGCTCCTATAATTCACCCCTCCACTTT
v_call: TRBV6-6
clone_size: many
j_call: TRBJ1-6
d_call: .

cdr3_aa: CASSLVGDTKNIQYF
cdr3_nt: TGTGCCAGCAGCTTGGTGGGCGATACCAAAAACATTCAGTACTTC
v_call: TRBV5-6
clone_size: many
j_call: TRBJ2-4
d_call: .

cdr3_aa: CASSLLEGNEQFF
cdr3_nt: TGTGCCAGCAGTTTACTAGAAGGGAATGAGCAGTTCTTC
v_call: TRBV12-3/TRBV12-4
clone_size: many
j_call: TRBJ2-1
d_call: .

cdr3_aa: CAISEGTLLSGANVLTF
cdr3_nt: TGTGCCATCAGTGAGGGGACACTTCTCTCTGGGGCCAACGTCCTGACTTTC
v_call: TRBV10-3
clone_size: .
j_call: TRBJ2-6
d_call: .

cdr3_aa: CASRTSAAGNTIYF
cdr3_nt: TGTGCCAGCAGAACTTCAGCCGCTGGAAACACCATATATTTT
v_call: TRBV6-2/TRBV6-3
clone_size: many
j_call: TRBJ1-3
d_call: .

cdr3_aa: CASSPRGNTEAFF
cdr3_nt: TGCGCCAGCAGCCCCAGGGGGAACACTGAAGCTTTCTTT
v_call: TRBV5-1
clone_size: many
j_call: TRBJ1-1
d_call: .

cdr3_aa: CASSSGTANSPLHF
cdr3_nt: TGTGCCAGCAGCTCTGGGACAGCGAATTCACCCCTCCACTTT
v_call: TRBV7-8
clone_size: many
j_call: TRBJ1-6
d_call: TRBD1

cdr3_aa: CASSPTGQGGDTQYF
cdr3_nt: TGTGCCAGCAGCCCCACGGGACAGGGAGGAGATACGCAGTATTTT
v_call: TRBV7-3
clone_size: few
j_call: TRBJ2-3
d_call: TRBD1

cdr3_aa: CASSEDRANQPQHF
cdr3_nt: TGTGCCAGCAGCGAGGACAGGGCTAATCAGCCCCAGCATTTT
v_call: TRBV7-8
clone_size: few
j_call: TRBJ1-5
d_call: TRBD1

cdr3_aa: CASSYLGTGPGTDTQYF
cdr3_nt: TGTGCCAGCAGTTATCTGGGGACAGGGCCCGGCACAGATACGCAGTATTTT
v_call: TRBV6-5
clone_size: .
j_call: TRBJ2-3
d_call: TRBD1

cdr3_aa: CASSGQGHTDTQYF
cdr3_nt: TGTGCCAGCAGTGGTCAGGGGCACACAGATACGCAGTATTTT
v_call: TRBV2
clone_size: many
j_call: TRBJ2-3
d_call: .

cdr3_aa: CASSLNRADNTGELFF
cdr3_nt: TGCGCCAGCAGCTTGAACAGGGCGGACAACACCGGGGAGCTGTTTTTT
v_call: TRBV5-1
clone_size: many
j_call: TRBJ2-2
d_call: .

cdr3_aa: CASSQGNNEQFF
cdr3_nt: TGTGCCAGCAGTCAGGGAAACAATGAGCAGTTCTTC
v_call: TRBV27
clone_size: many
j_call: TRBJ2-1
d_call: .

cdr3_aa: CASSFGQGFQETQYF
cdr3_nt: TGCGCCAGCAGCTTCGGACAGGGCTTCCAAGAGACCCAGTACTTC
v_call: TRBV5-1
clone_size: many
j_call: TRBJ2-5
d_call: TRBD1

cdr3_aa: CASSQEGTGGNWYYEQYF
cdr3_nt: TGTGCCAGCAGCCAAGAGGGGACAGGGGGCAATTGGTACTACGAGCAGTACTTC
v_call: TRBV3-1
clone_size: many
j_call: TRBJ2-7
d_call: TRBD1

cdr3_aa: CASSQELAGDSDTQYF
cdr3_nt: TGTGCCAGCAGCCAAGAATTAGCGGGAGACTCAGATACGCAGTATTTT
v_call: TRBV3-1
clone_size: many
j_call: TRBJ2-3
d_call: TRBD2

cdr3_aa: CSVVVLAKNIQYF
cdr3_nt: TGCAGTGTTGTAGTTTTAGCCAAAAACATTCAGTACTTC
v_call: TRBV20-1
clone_size: .
j_call: TRBJ2-4
d_call: .

cdr3_aa: CSVVPGGDTQYF
cdr3_nt: TGCAGCGTTGTACCGGGGGGAGATACGCAGTATTTT
v_call: TRBV29-1
clone_size: many
j_call: TRBJ2-3
d_call: TRBD2

cdr3_aa: CASSLRGNTDAFF
cdr3_nt: TGTGCCAGCAGTCTTCGGGGGAACACTGACGCTTTCTTT
v_call: TRBV6-4
clone_size: .
j_call: TRBJ1-1
d_call: .

cdr3_aa: CASSPSGPRVDTQYF
cdr3_nt: TGTGCCAGCAGTCCCAGCGGTCCTAGGGTAGATACGCAGTATTTT
v_call: TRBV28
clone_size: many
j_call: TRBJ2-3
d_call: .

cdr3_aa: CASGIADIQYF
cdr3_nt: TGTGCCAGCGGGATAGCGGACATTCAGTACTTC
v_call: TRBV7-2
clone_size: many
j_call: TRBJ2-4
d_call: .

cdr3_aa: CASSQTGAGELFF
cdr3_nt: TGCGCCAGCAGTCAGACAGGGGCCGGGGAGCTGTTTTTT
v_call: TRBV10-1
clone_size: .
j_call: TRBJ2-2
d_call: TRBD1

cdr3_aa: CSASVVDPYEQYF
cdr3_nt: TGCAGTGCTAGCGTCGTGGACCCCTACGAGCAGTACTTC
v_call: TRBV20-1
clone_size: many
j_call: TRBJ2-7
d_call: .

cdr3_aa: CASSQVTSGTDTQYF
cdr3_nt: TGCGCCAGCAGCCAAGTGACTAGCGGCACAGATACGCAGTATTTT
v_call: TRBV4-1
clone_size: many
j_call: TRBJ2-3
d_call: TRBD2

cdr3_aa: CAISQGPEQFF
cdr3_nt: TGTGCCATCAGTCAAGGGCCTGAGCAGTTCTTC
v_call: TRBV10-3
clone_size: .
j_call: TRBJ2-1
d_call: .

cdr3_aa: CSVEGTGTTYEQYF
cdr3_nt: TGCAGCGTTGAGGGGACAGGGACCACCTACGAGCAGTACTTC
v_call: TRBV29-1
clone_size: many
j_call: TRBJ2-7
d_call: TRBD1

cdr3_aa: CATSGPRWGSSSDTQYF
cdr3_nt: TGTGCCACCAGTGGTCCACGCTGGGGGTCCTCCTCAGATACGCAGTATTTT
v_call: TRBV24-1
clone_size: many
j_call: TRBJ2-3
d_call: .

cdr3_aa: CASGGTVTGELFF
cdr3_nt: TGTGCCAGCGGCGGGACAGTCACCGGGGAGCTGTTTTTT
v_call: TRBV28
clone_size: many
j_call: TRBJ2-2
d_call: .

cdr3_aa: CASSFRFGDAYEQYF
cdr3_nt: TGTGCCAGCAGTTTTAGGTTTGGAGACGCTTACGAGCAGTACTTC
v_call: TRBV12-3/TRBV12-4
clone_size: many
j_call: TRBJ2-7
d_call: .

cdr3_aa: CASSRSNPGQGYEQYF
cdr3_nt: TGTGCCAGCAGCCGTTCCAATCCGGGACAGGGTTACGAGCAGTACTTC
v_call: TRBV6-5
clone_size: many
j_call: TRBJ2-7
d_call: TRBD1

cdr3_aa: CASSLDLGGRGYEQYF
cdr3_nt: TGTGCCAGCAGCTTAGATCTGGGCGGGAGAGGCTACGAGCAGTACTTC
v_call: TRBV11-2
clone_size: many
j_call: TRBJ2-7
d_call: TRBD2